Listed here are 26 T cell receptor beta chains from one sample, sequenced in a study of blood T cell repertoires in COVID-19. Clones were read by immunoSEQ multiplex PCR, and TCRdb kept only the in-frame ones, dropping some. The repertoire holds 250,000 to 400,000 clones, with roughly nine tenths as singletons. Sequencing input: peripheral blood. Source of these receptors: a young woman with COVID-19, enrolled during active disease.

V usage is TRBV5-1 and J usage is TRBJ2-3; 9 nucleotides agree with TRBD2. The V segment lost 0 bases and the J segment 4 bases; nucleotides outside the gene matches: 6. This CDR3 has 16 amino acids. The V gene's germline CDR1 is SGHRS and CDR2 YFSETQ. The CDR3 sequence: CASSLVAGGPSDTQYF. The CDR3 nucleotides read TGCGCCAGCAGCTTGGTGGCGGGAGGGCCATCAGATACGCAGTATTTT.

The chain combines TRBV29-1 with TRBJ1-1, with TRBD1 identical over 7 bases. Germline CDR1 SQVTM, CDR2 ANQGSEA. The CDR3 runs to 14 residues. The CDR3 here is CTTLGDSDNTEAFF. Written as DNA, the CDR3 is TGCACCACCCTTGGGGACAGTGACAACACTGAAGCTTTCTTT.

The V and J genes are TRBV3-1 (or the pseudogene TRBV3-2) and TRBJ1-1; 7 bases fit TRBD1. V dropped 3 bases and J dropped 1; count of bases not matched to a gene: 5. CDR1 and CDR2 from the germline V gene are LGHDT and YNNKEL (reference sequence). The CDR3 is 15 residues long. CDR3 coding DNA: TGTGCCAGCAGCCATCCCGGGACAGCGAACACTGAAGCTTTCTTT. Translation gives CASSHPGTANTEAFF.

The chain combines TRBV5-1 with TRBJ1-1, with D possibly matching TRBD1 (6 bases). The V end lost 0 bases, the J end lost 5 bases, and 14 bases lay between the germline ends. Germline V gene data show CDR1 as SGHRS and CDR2 as YFSETQ. The CDR3 runs 15 residues. The CDR3 loop reads CASSLGDTRGTEAFF. The CDR3 DNA follows: TGCGCCAGCAGCTTGGGGGACACCCGAGGAACTGAAGCTTTCTTT.

This chain joins TRBV9 and TRBJ2-1; 12 bases match TRBD1. This CDR3 has 17 amino acids. Germline V CDR1 and CDR2: SGDLS, YYNGEE. J gave up 10 bases and V 4 bases, and 15 bases lay outside the gene matches. CDR3 in DNA: TGTGCCAGCAGCCCACTAGAGGAGGGGACAGGGGGCTTCGAGCAGTTCTTC. It encodes CASSPLEEGTGGFEQFF.

V and J are TRBV19 and TRBJ1-1, with TRBD1 identical over 7 bases. CDR1 is LNHDA, CDR2 SQIVND, per germline (reference sequence). Trimming took 7 bases from V and 1 from J; bases not matched to a gene: 9. This CDR3 spans 15 amino acids. The CDR3 bases are TGTGCCAGTATCCCAGGGGGACAACCGAACACTGAAGCTTTCTTT. Its translation: CASIPGGQPNTEAFF.

The V gene is TRBV5-1, the J gene TRBJ2-1; 7 bases agree with TRBD2. The CDR3 runs to 15 residues. V was pared by 0 bases and J by 7 bases, with 7 bases of the junction left unmatched. CDR1 SGHRS and CDR2 YFSETQ come from the germline V gene. CDR3 nucleotides: TGCGCCAGCAGCTTGGAGGCGGGAGTGGCAAATGAGCAGTTCTTC. Its protein is CASSLEAGVANEQFF.

The chain has TRBV19 and TRBJ2-1; 13 nucleotides line up with TRBD2. Germline V lookup: CDR1 LNHDA, CDR2 SQIVND (reference sequence). The CDR3 has 15 residues. The V segment lost 8 bases and the J segment 6 bases; nucleotides outside the gene matches: 7. DNA of the CDR3: TGTGCCAGTCGCGGACTAGCGGGGGCTGGCAATGAGCAGTTCTTC. This gives the protein CASRGLAGAGNEQFF.

This clone has only a few counts. The chain uses TRBV3-1 (or the pseudogene TRBV3-2) and TRBJ1-2; D gene ambiguous. Between the trimmed V and J ends, which lost 5 bases and 0 bases, there was a span of 10 bases. This CDR3 spans 14 amino acids. Germline CDR1 LGHDT, CDR2 YNNKEL (reference sequence). Here the CDR3 reads CASSYSGTNYGYTF. The DNA for the CDR3 is TGTGCCAGCAGCTACAGCGGAACTAACTATGGCTACACCTTC.

The rearrangement uses TRBV27 and TRBJ1-2, with TRBD1 as a possible D gene (5 bases). The CDR3 runs 11 residues. The germline V and J ends were trimmed by 8 bases and 8 bases, with 12 bases remaining between them. Germline lookup yields CDR1 MNHEY and CDR2 SMNVEV (reference sequence). The CDR3 DNA reads TGTGCCAGCGGGGGGTATAAGGGCTACACCTTC. Protein sequence: CASGGYKGYTF.

The rearrangement links TRBV3-1 (or the pseudogene TRBV3-2) to TRBJ2-3, with D uncertain. Per the germline V gene, CDR1 is LGHDT and CDR2 is YNNKEL (reference sequence). V was cut by 0 bases and J by 0 bases, with 16 bases left in between. This CDR3 comprises 18 residues. CDR3: CASSQDRRLKRSTDTQYF. CDR3 sequence (DNA): TGTGCCAGCAGCCAAGATCGACGCTTGAAGAGGAGCACAGATACGCAGTATTTT.

The chain has TRBV30 and TRBJ1-3, with D uncertain. Looked up from germline, CDR1 is GTSNPN and CDR2 is SVGIG (reference sequence). With 0 bases removed from V and 1 base from J, the gap between germline ends came to 10 bases. The CDR3 totals 15 residues. This CDR3 is CAWSVTRVSGNTIYF. The CDR3 DNA is TGTGCCTGGAGTGTTACGAGGGTTTCTGGAAACACCATATATTTT.

V and J are TRBV5-1 and TRBJ1-1, with 7 nucleotides matching TRBD1. The CDR3 sequence is 14 residues long. The junction had 5 bases not matched to a gene; V was cut back by 0 bases and J by 6 bases. CDR1 and CDR2 (germline): SGHRS, YFSETQ. This CDR3 is CASSLDRGLAEAFF. DNA of the CDR3: TGCGCCAGCAGCTTGGACAGGGGATTGGCTGAAGCTTTCTTT.

The chain carries TRBV7-9 and TRBJ1-2; D gene uncertain. The length of the CDR3 is 15 residues. Germline V gives CDR1 SEHNR, CDR2 FQNEAQ (reference sequence). Trimming stripped 2 bases from V and 0 bases from J, with 10 bases between. The CDR3 spells CASSLTAGANYGYTF. The CDR3 region has the DNA TGTGCCAGCAGCTTAACGGCTGGAGCTAACTATGGCTACACCTTC. Full variable domain (outside the CDR3, taken from reference TRBV7-9 and TRBJ1-2): DTGVSQNPRHKITKRGQNVTFRCDPISEHNRLYWYRQTLGQGPEFLTYFQNEAQLEKSRLLSDRFSAERPKGSFSTLEIQRTEQGDSAMYLCASSLTAGANYGYTFGSGTRLTVV.

This sequence joins TRBV5-1 and TRBJ2-1, with D possibly matching TRBD2 (6 bases). Germline V gives CDR1 SGHRS, CDR2 YFSETQ. V was clipped by 0 bases and J by 5 bases, with 6 bases between them. The CDR3 covers 13 residues. CDR3 region: CASSLGTNNEQFF. In DNA, the CDR3 is TGCGCCAGCAGCTTGGGGACTAACAATGAGCAGTTCTTC.

V gene TRBV18 combines with J gene TRBJ1-5; 7 bases agree with TRBD1. V dropped 5 bases and J dropped 7; count of bases not matched to a gene: 14. CDR1 KGHSH and CDR2 LQKENI come from the germline V gene. The CDR3 covers 16 residues. The CDR3 reads CASSERQGLRRQPQHF. The CDR3 DNA follows: TGTGCCAGCTCAGAACGACAGGGCTTAAGACGCCAGCCCCAGCATTTT.

V and J are TRBV11-3 and TRBJ2-3; 8 bases match TRBD2. Germline V CDR1 and CDR2: SGHNT, YENEEA. This CDR3 comprises 16 residues. The ends lost 2 bases at V and 6 bases at J; junction bases unmatched: 10. CDR3 protein: CASSLSGSPRGDTQYF. The CDR3 bases are TGTGCCAGCAGCTTAAGCGGGAGCCCGAGAGGGGATACGCAGTATTTT.

The count of this clone is one. The rearrangement joins TRBV30 to TRBJ1-6, with D possibly being TRBD1 (6 bases). The CDR3 loop spans 15 amino acids. V was trimmed by 2 bases and J by 7 bases, leaving 15 bases between them. Per germline, CDR1 GTSNPN and CDR2 SVGIG (reference sequence). The DNA of the CDR3 is TGTGCCTGGAGTACGGGGGGCGCCGGCAATTCACCCCTCCACTTT. It codes for CAWSTGGAGNSPLHF.

This clone was detected many times. The chain couples TRBV5-4 to TRBJ2-7; 10 bases line up with TRBD2. V was clipped by 2 bases and J by 6 bases; unmatched bases: 5. CDR1 is SGHNT and CDR2 is YYREEE in the germline V gene (reference sequence). This CDR3 contains 14 residues. The CDR3: CASSFTSGNSEQYF. In DNA, the CDR3 is TGTGCCAGCAGCTTTACTAGCGGGAACTCCGAGCAGTACTTC.

The sample holds one count of this clone. The CDR3 region is CASSQDIGQKNQPQHF. As DNA, the CDR3 is TGTGCCAGCAGCCAAGATATCGGACAGAAGAATCAGCCCCAGCATTTT. The chain links TRBV4-2 to TRBJ1-5, with D possibly matching TRBD1 (6 bases). Per germline, CDR1 LGHNA and CDR2 YNFKEQ. With 0 bases removed from V and 4 bases from J, the gap between germline ends came to 13 bases. This CDR3 has 16 residues.

The rearrangement uses TRBV7-9 and TRBJ2-7; TRBD2 matches at 8 bases. Losses at the gene ends were 11 bases for V and 5 bases for J; bases not matched to a gene: 11. The CDR3 consists of 13 residues. The germline V gene encodes CDR1 SEHNR and CDR2 FQNEAQ (reference sequence). CDR3 sequence: CAGSLAGSDEQYF. CDR3 coding DNA: TGTGCCGGATCTTTAGCGGGATCGGACGAGCAGTACTTC.

The chain uses TRBV7-2 and TRBJ1-2, with a weak D call TRBD1 (6 bases). The CDR3 consists of 14 residues. Germline CDR1 reads SGHTA; CDR2 reads FQGNSA. Trimming pared 1 base from V and 4 bases from J, leaving 10 bases between. DNA for the CDR3: TGTGCCAGCAGCTTAGGGGGACACGGCTATGGCTACACCTTC. As protein: CASSLGGHGYGYTF.

The chain uses TRBV3-1 (or the pseudogene TRBV3-2) and TRBJ1-4; 7 positions agree with TRBD1. V dropped 3 bases and J dropped 5; count of bases not matched to a gene: 9. The CDR3 runs 16 residues. Germline V gene data show CDR1 as LGHDT and CDR2 as YNNKEL (reference sequence). As DNA, the CDR3 is TGTGCCAGCAGCCACAGCCCGACAGGGTGGAATGAAAAACTGTTTTTT. Its protein product is CASSHSPTGWNEKLFF.

The rearrangement uses TRBV3-1 (or the pseudogene TRBV3-2) and TRBJ1-3; no reliable D call. Trimming removed 0 bases from V and 1 base from J, with 7 bases in between. The CDR3 sequence is 15 residues long. CDR1 is LGHDT, CDR2 YNNKEL, per germline (reference sequence). The CDR3 loop reads CASSQEAGSGNTIYF. Written as DNA, the CDR3 is TGTGCCAGCAGCCAAGAGGCGGGGTCTGGAAACACCATATATTTT.

The rearrangement uses TRBV7-7 and TRBJ2-2; D unclear. Germline V CDR1 and CDR2: SSHAT, FNYEAQ (reference sequence). The CDR3 has 14 amino acids. Trimming cost V 5 bases and J 0 bases, with 7 bases left between them. The CDR3 here is CASSRDSNTGELFF. The CDR3, as DNA: TGTGCCAGCAGCCGAGACTCGAACACCGGGGAGCTGTTTTTT.

V and J are TRBV4-1 and TRBJ1-4; D may be TRBD1 (5 bases). From germline, CDR1 is MGHRA and CDR2 YSYEKL. CDR3 length: 14 residues. Trimming removed 4 bases from V and 2 bases from J, with 8 bases in between. The CDR3 is CASSRQLTNEKLFF. The CDR3 nucleotides read TGCGCCAGCAGCCGACAGCTTACTAATGAAAAACTGTTTTTT.